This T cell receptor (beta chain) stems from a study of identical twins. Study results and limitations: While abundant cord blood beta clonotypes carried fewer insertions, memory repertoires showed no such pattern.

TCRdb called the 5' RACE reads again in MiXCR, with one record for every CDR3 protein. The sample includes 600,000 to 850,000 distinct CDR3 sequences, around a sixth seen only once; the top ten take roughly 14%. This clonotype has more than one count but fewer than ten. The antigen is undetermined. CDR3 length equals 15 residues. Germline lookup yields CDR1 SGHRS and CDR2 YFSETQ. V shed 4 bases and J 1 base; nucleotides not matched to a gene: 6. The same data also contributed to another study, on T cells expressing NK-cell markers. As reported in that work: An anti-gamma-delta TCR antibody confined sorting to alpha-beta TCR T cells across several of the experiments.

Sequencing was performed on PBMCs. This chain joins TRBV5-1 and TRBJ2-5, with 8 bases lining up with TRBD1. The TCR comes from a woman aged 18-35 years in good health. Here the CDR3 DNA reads TGCGCCAGCAGCCCGCAGGGGGCTCTCCAAGAGACCCAGTACTTC. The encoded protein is CASSPQGALQETQYF.